This T cell receptor beta chain was profiled in a study of a mutant IDH1 vaccine in newly diagnosed glioma. The wider study: Initiation of the vaccine course occurred 4-6 weeks after radiotherapy alone, or alongside temozolomide cycles. Study-wide results and caveats: Variations in leading peripheral T cell clonotypes appeared to have no connection with pseudoprogression. Vaccination elicited immune responses in roughly 93% of patients.

Here immunoSEQ multiplex PCR was the method, and the copy in TCRdb shows in-frame clones only, minus some. There are over 50,000 clones in the sample; over 70% occur only once, and more than 3% lies in the top ten. Documented time point: week 5, during vaccination. What each vaccine dose contained was 300 ug of mutant IDH1 20-mer peptide, accompanied by topical imiquimod. Remarks on this clone: The antigen remains undetermined.

The source was PBMCs, collected from a glioma patient whose treatment included an IDH1 peptide vaccine. The TCR comes from a man under 40 with glioma.

The chain's CDR3 is CAISDQGQGGGYEQYF. The DNA of the CDR3 is TGTGCCATCAGTGATCAGGGACAAGGCGGGGGGTACGAGCAGTACTTC. J is TRBJ2-7 and V is TRBV10-3; 8 nucleotides match TRBD2. Trimming cost V 3 bases and J 4 bases; bases outside gene matches: 11. CDR3 size: 16 residues. Germline-derived CDR1 and CDR2 are ENHRY and SYGVKD.